Shown below are 18 T cell receptor beta chains from a single sample sequenced in a study of blood T cells in healthy people across ages (dated by TCRdb to between 2014 and 2017). The library was prepared using 5' RACE. Instrument on record: Illumina HiSeq 2500. A second about 7 to 11 cycle PCR used a sample-barcoded 5' primer and a J-beta primer mix. The raw public data were reprocessed by TCRdb itself: fastp quality trimming at Q25, MiXCR clonotype calling, in-frame beta chains only. CDR3 protein sequences are deduplicated, and each keeps its most common genes and DNA. The sample has about 780,000 distinct CDR3 sequences on record, about half of them singletons. In total, the top ten clones hold around 18% of the sample. Sequenced: blood. The receptors shown here come from a man older than 75 in good health.

The CDR3 spells CSADRGPRETQYF. CDR3 DNA sequence: TGCAGTGCTGACAGGGGGCCCCGGGAGACCCAGTACTTC. The V and J genes are TRBV20-1 and TRBJ2-5, with TRBD1 matching 10 bases. Per germline, CDR1 DFQATT and CDR2 SNEGSKA (reference sequence). The CDR3 extends over 13 amino acids. V trimming: 5 bases; J trimming: 5 bases; junction bases outside the gene matches: 5.

This clonotype showed up just once. The chain combines TRBV4-2 with TRBJ2-1; D is undetermined. Trimming cost V 3 bases and J 4 bases, with 4 bases left between them. CDR1 LGHNA and CDR2 YNFKEQ come from the germline V gene. This CDR3 is 12 amino acids long. CDR3: CASSQLYNEQFF. Written as DNA, the CDR3 is TGTGCCAGCAGCCAGCTGTACAATGAGCAGTTCTTC.

The chain joins TRBV7-9 to TRBJ2-4, with 8 bases that match TRBD1. TRBJ2-5 explains the end of the DNA better; the J call may be wrong. In germline, CDR1 is SEHNR, CDR2 FQNEAQ (reference sequence). The CDR3 consists of 15 residues. The chain's CDR3 is CASSFAQGGVETQYF. In nucleotides, the CDR3 is TGTGCCAGCAGCTTTGCACAGGGGGGCGTTGAGACCCAGTACTTC.

The chain couples TRBV10-3 to TRBJ2-1; TRBD1 aligns across 10 bases. Per germline, CDR1 ENHRY and CDR2 SYGVKD. The CDR3 totals 13 residues. The V segment lost 7 bases and the J segment 6 bases; nucleotides outside the gene matches: 3. The CDR3 bases are TGTGCCATCATCGGGGACAGGGGCAATGAGCAGTTCTTC. Protein sequence: CAIIGDRGNEQFF.

The chain links TRBV15 to TRBJ1-5, with TRBD1 matching 8 bases. The germline V gene has CDR1 LNHNV and CDR2 YYDKDF (reference sequence). V shed 8 bases and J 1 base; nucleotides not matched to a gene: 7. The CDR3 sequence is 15 residues long. CDR3 protein: CATQTYRGSNQPQHF. Here the CDR3 DNA reads TGTGCCACCCAAACCTACAGGGGGAGCAATCAGCCCCAGCATTTT.

The J gene is TRBJ2-2, the V gene TRBV21-1; TRBD1 is the table's D call, not checked against the DNA. TRBV21-1 represents a pseudogene. The CDR3 totals 19 residues. The CDR3 nucleotides are TGTGCCAGCAGCAAAGACCCAGGGAATTACTTCATGAACACCGGGGAGCTGTTTTTT. Its translation is CASSKDPGNYFMNTGELFF.

This sequence joins TRBV4-3 and TRBJ2-1; the match to TRBD2 covers 7 bases. CDR1 and CDR2 (germline): LGHNA, YSLEER. The CDR3 contains 16 residues. The junction had 9 bases not matched to a gene; V was cut back by 0 bases and J by 7 bases. Here the CDR3 reads CASSQDRRGVLNEQFF. CDR3 nucleotide sequence: TGCGCCAGCAGCCAAGATCGACGGGGGGTGTTAAATGAGCAGTTCTTC.

This chain joins TRBV3-1 and TRBJ1-4, with D perhaps matching TRBD1 (6 bases). The CDR3 length is 15 residues. The V and J ends lost 2 bases and 3 bases respectively, with 10 bases between them. The V gene's germline CDR1 is LGHDT and CDR2 YNNKEL (reference sequence). CDR3 bases: TGTGCCAGCAGCCAAAATCAGGGGCCTAATGAAAAACTGTTTTTT. Amino acids: CASSQNQGPNEKLFF. Filled out from reference TRBV3-1 and TRBJ1-4, the complete variable domain reads DTAVSQTPKYLVTQMGNDKSIKCEQNLGHDTMYWYKQDSKKFLKIMFSYNNKELIINETVPNRFSPKSPDKAHLNLHINSLELGDSAVYFCASSQNQGPNEKLFFGSGTQLSVL.

The genes are TRBV7-2 and TRBJ2-5; 10 bases match TRBD2. The germline gives CDR1 SGHTA, CDR2 FQGNSA. Losses at the gene ends were 1 base for V and 1 base for J; bases not matched to a gene: 6. The CDR3 is 17 amino acids. The CDR3 loop reads CASSLGVLAGLQETQYF. In DNA form, the CDR3 reads TGTGCCAGCAGCTTAGGAGTACTAGCGGGACTCCAAGAGACCCAGTACTTC.

J is TRBJ1-2 and V is TRBV20-1; TRBD1 is a possible D gene (5 bases). The germline CDR1 and CDR2 sequences are DFQATT and SNEGSKA (reference sequence). The V end lost 7 bases, the J end lost 4 bases, and 13 bases lay between the germline ends. The CDR3 totals 12 residues. The CDR3 spells CSGETASYGYTF. Here the CDR3 DNA reads TGCAGTGGAGAGACAGCCAGCTATGGCTACACCTTC.

The genes are TRBV20-1 and TRBJ2-2; 8 bases align to TRBD1. This CDR3 contains 16 residues. V was clipped by 0 bases and J by 6 bases; unmatched bases: 9. Germline-derived CDR1 and CDR2 are DFQATT and SNEGSKA (reference sequence). DNA for the CDR3: TGCAGTGCTAGAGATCTGCAGGGGGCGCGATCCGGGGAGCTGTTTTTT. This encodes CSARDLQGARSGELFF.

The chain uses TRBV20-1 and TRBJ2-1, with 9 positions matching TRBD2. From germline, CDR1 is DFQATT and CDR2 SNEGSKA (reference sequence). The V gene end was trimmed by 4 bases and the J gene end by 7 bases; junction bases not matched to a gene: 8. CDR3 length: 14 amino acids. CDR3 sequence reads: CSAKGEREVNEQFF. CDR3 sequence (DNA): TGCAGTGCTAAGGGTGAGCGGGAGGTAAATGAGCAGTTCTTC.

The genes are TRBV29-1 and TRBJ2-1, with TRBD2 identical over 10 bases. Germline V gene sequence: CDR1 SQVTM, CDR2 ANQGSEA. The CDR3 sequence is 17 residues long. The trim removed 7 bases at V and 8 bases at J, leaving 20 bases unmatched. The CDR3 spells CSAAKLAGPPNKDEQFF. CDR3 DNA sequence: TGCAGCGCCGCTAAACTAGCGGGACCCCCTAATAAAGATGAGCAGTTCTTC.

The V gene is TRBV27, the J gene TRBJ2-7, with D perhaps matching TRBD1 or TRBD2 (5 bases each). The end of the DNA aligns better with TRBJ2-5, so the J call may be wrong. This CDR3 has 13 amino acids. Germline CDR1 MNHEY, CDR2 SMNVEV (reference sequence). CDR3 bases: TGTGCCAGCAGTTTGCAGGGAGAGTTGACCCAGTACTTC. This gives the protein CASSLQGELTQYF.

This chain links TRBV7-2 with TRBJ2-5; D ambiguous. The CDR3 length is 17 residues. Germline CDR1 is SGHTA and CDR2 is FQGNSA. Deletions cut 4 bases from V and 5 bases from J, with 23 bases between. The CDR3 here is CASSSEYRWDLRETQYF. The CDR3 DNA reads TGTGCCAGCAGCTCAGAATACCGGTGGGATCTCCGGGAGACCCAGTACTTC.

DNA for the CDR3: TGTGCCAGCGGCCCCCGAGCGGGAGGTTATACCGGGGAGCTGTTTTTT. It encodes CASGPRAGGYTGELFF. J is TRBJ2-2 and V is TRBV7-8; 9 nucleotides match TRBD2. V trimming: 8 bases; J trimming: 5 bases; junction bases outside the gene matches: 12. The germline gives CDR1 SGHVS, CDR2 FQNEAQ. The CDR3 contains 16 residues.

The genes are TRBV20-1 and TRBJ2-5, with 7 bases lining up with TRBD1. V dropped 2 bases and J dropped 2; count of bases not matched to a gene: 2. The germline gives CDR1 DFQATT, CDR2 SNEGSKA (reference sequence). The CDR3 loop spans 13 amino acids. The CDR3: CSARRGQQETQYF. Written as DNA, the CDR3 is TGCAGTGCTAGACGGGGACAGCAAGAGACCCAGTACTTC.

This clonotype was found a few times. The rearrangement uses TRBV29-1 and TRBJ2-1; D gene uncertain. The germline gives CDR1 SQVTM, CDR2 ANQGSEA. Trimming left V 4 bases short and J 9 bases short, with 13 bases between. CDR3 length: 12 amino acids. The CDR3 region is CSVGSHSGEQFF. The CDR3 DNA reads TGCAGCGTTGGGTCCCACTCGGGTGAGCAGTTCTTC.